The 5 T cell receptor beta chains given below trace back to one sample, sequenced in a study of cytomegalovirus exposure and HLA in healthy donors. The PCR made use of 60 Vbeta and 13 Jbeta primers. TCRdb's copy holds only in-frame clones and misses some; the assay was immunoSEQ multiplex PCR. The sample consists of approximately 150,000 clones, roughly 62% of them appearing once. The specimen was PBMCs. The source of these receptors is a man in his sixties in good health and CMV-seronegative.

V and J are TRBV30 and TRBJ1-2; D possibly corresponds to TRBD1 (5 bases). V was clipped by 0 bases and J by 3 bases, with 14 bases between them. CDR1 and CDR2 from the germline V gene are GTSNPN and SVGIG (reference sequence). This CDR3 contains 15 residues. The chain's CDR3 is CAWSVSRGQDYGYTF. In DNA form, the CDR3 reads TGTGCCTGGAGTGTTAGTAGGGGCCAGGACTATGGCTACACCTTC.

In this sample, this clone turned up once. The chain combines TRBV25-1 with TRBJ2-7, with TRBD2 identical over 7 bases. The germline V gene has CDR1 MGHDK and CDR2 SYGVNS. The CDR3 covers 14 residues. The trim removed 2 bases at V and 4 bases at J, leaving 5 bases unmatched. The CDR3 nucleotides are TGTGCCAGCAGTGAAAGAGCGGGAAGATACGAGCAGTACTTC. Amino acid sequence: CASSERAGRYEQYF.

V is TRBV7-8 and J is TRBJ2-7; 7 positions agree with TRBD2. Germline CDR1 reads SGHVS; CDR2 reads FQNEAQ. The CDR3 covers 17 residues. Trimming took 1 base from V and 3 from J; bases not matched to a gene: 12. The DNA for the CDR3 is TGTGCCAGCAGCTTAGGGACTAATCTAGCGGCATACTACGAGCAGTACTTC. Protein product: CASSLGTNLAAYYEQYF.

This clone was detected only a few times. This chain joins TRBV5-1 and TRBJ2-3; TRBD2 aligns across 10 bases. This CDR3 is built from 16 residues. The germline CDR1 and CDR2 sequences are SGHRS and YFSETQ. The trim removed 2 bases at V and 0 bases at J, leaving 3 bases unmatched. CDR3 protein: CASSFPSGGSTDTQYF. The CDR3 DNA reads as TGCGCCAGCAGCTTTCCTAGCGGGGGAAGCACAGATACGCAGTATTTT.

The rearrangement links TRBV28 to TRBJ2-1, with TRBD1 identical over 8 bases. CDR3 size: 13 residues. The trim removed 6 bases at V and 5 bases at J, leaving 3 bases unmatched. CDR1 MDHEN and CDR2 SYDVKM come from the germline V gene. As DNA, the CDR3 is TGTGCCAGCAGGGGGACAGGAGACAATGAGCAGTTCTTC. It yields the protein CASRGTGDNEQFF. Combining the CDR3 with reference TRBV28 and TRBJ2-1 gives the whole variable domain DVKVTQSSRYLVKRTGEKVFLECVQDMDHENMFWYRQDPGLGLRLIYFSYDVKMKEKGDIPEGYSVSREKKERFSLILESASTNQTSMYLCASRGTGDNEQFFGPGTRLTVL.